The 18 T cell receptor beta chains listed next were all sequenced from one sample in a study of radiotherapy plus CTLA-4 blockade in lung cancer. Clones were sequenced by immunoSEQ multiplex PCR, and TCRdb holds only the in-frame ones, with some missing. The data hold 84,000 or so clones, with around 86% observed a single time. Sequencing used peripheral blood, obtained from a patient treated with radiotherapy plus ipilimumab. The source is a human donor with non-small cell lung cancer that progressed on radiotherapy plus ipilimumab.

The chain combines TRBV7-8 with TRBJ2-1; 9 bases are a match to TRBD2. CDR1 and CDR2 from the germline V gene are SGHVS and FQNEAQ. The CDR3 loop spans 16 amino acids. Trimming took 1 base from V and 7 from J; bases not matched to a gene: 8. This chain's CDR3 is CASSLVSSGSRNEQFF. Written as DNA, the CDR3 is TGTGCCAGCAGCTTAGTAAGTAGCGGGAGTAGGAATGAGCAGTTCTTC.

The chain is built from TRBV5-1 and TRBJ1-1, with D unclear. The CDR3 has 14 residues. From germline, CDR1 is SGHRS and CDR2 YFSETQ. Trimming stripped 0 bases from V and 3 bases from J, with 9 bases between. CDR3: CASSLATLDTEAFF. For the CDR3, the DNA is TGCGCCAGCAGCTTGGCTACCCTAGACACTGAAGCTTTCTTT.

This chain connects TRBV15 to TRBJ2-1; 9 positions match TRBD1. The CDR3 extends over 17 amino acids. Germline trimming cut 0 bases from V and 6 bases from J; bases unmatched to any gene: 9. Germline lookup yields CDR1 LNHNV and CDR2 YYDKDF (reference sequence). The CDR3 is CATSRDRGTGRFNEQFF. CDR3 nucleotide sequence: TGTGCCACCAGCAGAGATCGGGGGACAGGGAGGTTCAATGAGCAGTTCTTC.

This clone was seen once. The rearrangement links TRBV1 to TRBJ2-1; TRBD2 was called by the table and not checked on the DNA. TRBV1 is assigned pseudogene status. CDR3 length: 16 amino acids. CDR3 sequence (DNA): TGCACCAGCAGCCAAGTGGGGGGATGGCTCTACAATGAGCAGTTCTTC. Translated: CTSSQVGGWLYNEQFF.

Written as DNA, the CDR3 is TGTGCCAGCAGCGTAGGAGTTGCGGGTGAAGCTTTCTTT. Amino acids: CASSVGVAGEAFF. The gene calls are TRBV9 and TRBJ1-1; D call uncertain. Germline CDR1 and CDR2: SGDLS and YYNGEE. The germline V and J ends were trimmed by 0 bases and 7 bases, with 10 bases remaining between them. The CDR3 length is 13 residues.

V usage is TRBV7-8 and J usage is TRBJ2-2, with TRBD2 matching over 10 bases. Germline loops: CDR1 SGHVS, CDR2 FQNEAQ. Germline trimming cut 5 bases from V and 1 base from J; bases unmatched to any gene: 1. The CDR3 is made up of 15 amino acids. The CDR3 DNA sequence: TGTGCCAGCAGCCAGCGGGAGGGGAACACCGGGGAGCTGTTTTTT. It codes for CASSQREGNTGELFF.

V is TRBV11-1 and J is TRBJ1-1; D may be TRBD1 (6 bases). Between the trimmed V and J ends, which lost 3 bases and 1 base, there was a span of 18 bases. CDR1 is SGHAT and CDR2 is FQDESV in the germline V gene (reference sequence). The CDR3 is 17 residues long. CDR3 residues: CASSFDPAGEWNTEAFF. CDR3 DNA sequence: TGTGCCAGCAGCTTTGATCCTGCAGGGGAATGGAACACTGAAGCTTTCTTT. The entire variable domain, with the rest obtained from reference TRBV11-1 and TRBJ1-1, is as follows: EAEVAQSPRYKITEKSQAVAFWCDPISGHATLYWYRQILGQGPELLVQFQDESVVDDSQLPKDRFSAERLKGVDSTLKIQPAELGDSAMYLCASSFDPAGEWNTEAFFGQGTRLTVV.

The chain is built from TRBV9 and TRBJ1-5; D gene ambiguous. Trimming took off 1 base at V and 4 bases at J, with 6 bases between the two ends. Per the germline V gene, CDR1 is SGDLS and CDR2 is YYNGEE. This CDR3 has 13 amino acids. The CDR3 nucleotides read TGTGCCAGCAGCGTATACCCGAATCAGCCCCAGCATTTT. Its protein product is CASSVYPNQPQHF.

The chain combines TRBV2 with TRBJ1-2, with D possibly matching TRBD1 (5 bases). The CDR3 runs to 14 residues. CDR1 and CDR2 from the germline V gene are SNHLY and FYNNEI. The V gene lost 6 bases and the J gene lost 0 bases, with 11 bases spanning the gap. This CDR3 is CASSGGESNYGYTF. Here the CDR3 DNA reads TGTGCCAGCAGCGGGGGGGAATCTAACTATGGCTACACCTTC.

The J gene is TRBJ2-1, the V gene TRBV11-2; 11 bases agree with TRBD2. The V segment lost 2 bases and the J segment 4 bases; nucleotides outside the gene matches: 4. The CDR3 runs to 16 residues. Germline CDR1 SGHAT, CDR2 FQNNGV. CDR3 nucleotides: TGTGCCAGCAGCTTATTGGTAGCGGGGGGGTACAATGAGCAGTTCTTC. Its translation: CASSLLVAGGYNEQFF.

In this sample, this clone turned up once. The chain joins TRBV15 to TRBJ2-7; perhaps TRBD1 as D (5 bases). This CDR3 comprises 15 residues. V shed 0 bases and J shed 3 bases, with 12 bases lying between them. CDR1 and CDR2 (germline): LNHNV, YYDKDF (reference sequence). CDR3 in amino acids: CATSRDRVGLYEQYF. For the CDR3, the DNA is TGTGCCACCAGCAGAGACAGGGTTGGCCTCTACGAGCAGTACTTC.

The chain carries TRBV18 and TRBJ1-2; 10 positions match TRBD1. CDR1 is KGHSH and CDR2 is LQKENI in the germline V gene. The ends lost 2 bases at V and 4 bases at J; junction bases unmatched: 4. The CDR3 consists of 15 residues. This CDR3 reads CASSPAGDRGYGYTF. In DNA form, the CDR3 reads TGTGCCAGCTCACCAGCCGGGGACAGGGGCTATGGCTACACCTTC.

The chain employs TRBV7-5 and TRBJ2-7. TRBV7-5 is annotated as a pseudogene. CDR3 length: 11 amino acids. CDR3 sequence: CARSFRYEQYF. The DNA of the CDR3 is TGTGCCAGAAGCTTTAGGTACGAGCAGTACTTC.

The chain uses TRBV7-9 and TRBJ2-5; D possibly matches TRBD1 or TRBD2 (5 bases each). Trimming took 5 bases from V and 3 from J, leaving 10 bases between them. The CDR3 loop spans 13 amino acids. The germline CDR1 and CDR2 sequences are SEHNR and FQNEAQ (reference sequence). The CDR3 reads CASSTGLEETQYF. DNA of the CDR3: TGTGCCAGCAGCACGGGGCTAGAAGAGACCCAGTACTTC. The variable domain in full, completed from reference TRBV7-9 and TRBJ2-5, reads DTGVSQNPRHKITKRGQNVTFRCDPISEHNRLYWYRQTLGQGPEFLTYFQNEAQLEKSRLLSDRFSAERPKGSFSTLEIQRTEQGDSAMYLCASSTGLEETQYFGPGTRLLVL.

The genes are TRBV6-4 and TRBJ2-4; 9 nucleotides line up with TRBD2. V shed 5 bases and J 0 bases; nucleotides not matched to a gene: 11. Germline CDR1 reads MRHNA; CDR2 reads SNTAGT. This CDR3 comprises 18 residues. The CDR3 sequence: CASSTRTSVRVAKNIQYF. The CDR3 nucleotides read TGTGCCAGCAGTACTAGGACTAGCGTACGGGTAGCCAAAAACATTCAGTACTTC.

The chain links TRBV6-4 to TRBJ2-1; 10 nucleotides agree with TRBD1. The germline V gene encodes CDR1 MRHNA and CDR2 SNTAGT. Trimming removed 3 bases from V and 8 bases from J; junction bases left unmatched: 4. The length of the CDR3 is 14 residues. CDR3 protein: CASSEMGTGDEQFF. In nucleotides, the CDR3 is TGTGCCAGCAGTGAAATGGGGACAGGGGATGAGCAGTTCTTC.

On this clone itself: One end of the junction fails to match germline, which may point to a read error. This sample also contains other DNA sequences that code for the same CDR3. The V call is TRBV28, the J call TRBJ1-2; 9 nucleotides agree with TRBD1. The CDR3 has 13 residues. Germline CDR1 and CDR2: MDHEN and SYDVKM. The CDR3 region is CASSSTTGGGYTF. CDR3 nucleotides: TGTGCCAGCAGTTCGACGACAGGGGGAGGCTACACTTTC.

The rearrangement joins TRBV7-2 to TRBJ1-2; D remains unclear. This CDR3 has 16 residues. Germline assignment: CDR1 SGHTA and CDR2 FQGNSA. V was pared by 3 bases and J by 4 bases, with 18 bases between. The CDR3 nucleotides are TGTGCCAGCAGCTTTGGAACGTCCGGGGAGAGCTATGGCTACACCTTC. This translates into CASSFGTSGESYGYTF.